Shown below are 14 T cell receptor beta chains from a single sample sequenced in a study of CD8+CD57+ T cells in acquired aplastic anemia. Genomic DNA served as template for TCR beta VDJ and CDR3 profiling. TCRdb passed the reads through MiXCR, listing each CDR3 protein once. The sample includes 150,000 to 200,000 distinct CDR3 sequences, around 45% of them seen just once. The material sequenced was sorted CD4+, CD8+, or CD8+CD57+ T cells (not recorded which) from PBMCs. These receptors all come from a human donor in good health.

This clonotype was seen at least ten times. This chain connects TRBV6-1 to TRBJ1-2; maybe TRBD1 (5 bases). The length of the CDR3 is 12 residues. The germline V gene encodes CDR1 MNHNS and CDR2 SASEGT. V dropped 10 bases and J dropped 5 bases, with 14 bases sitting between them. The CDR3 region is CATRGDFYGYTF. The CDR3 DNA sequence: TGTGCCACCCGGGGGGACTTTTATGGCTACACCTTC.

The J gene is TRBJ2-2, the V gene TRBV10-1; no definite D call. CDR3 length: 15 residues. V lost 5 bases to trimming and J lost 5 bases, with 15 bases between them. Looked up from germline, CDR1 is WNHNN and CDR2 is SYGVQD (reference sequence). The CDR3 DNA sequence: TGCGCCAGCAGTAGTGCCGGTGCATCGACCGGGGAGCTGTTTTTT. The encoded protein is CASSSAGASTGELFF.

The chain is built from TRBV29-1 and TRBJ2-3; a possible D gene is TRBD2 (6 bases). The CDR3 loop spans 19 amino acids. The V gene lost 3 bases and the J gene lost 5 bases, with 30 bases spanning the gap. The germline gives CDR1 SQVTM, CDR2 ANQGSEA. As DNA, the CDR3 is TGCAGCGTTGATGGGGCGGGGTCGGGCCCGATCGACTTAGGAGATACGCAGTATTTT. Encoded protein: CSVDGAGSGPIDLGDTQYF.

The V gene is TRBV25-1, the J gene TRBJ1-2; D call uncertain. The CDR3 length is 16 residues. The germline V and J ends were trimmed by 2 bases and 0 bases, with 13 bases remaining between them. Per the germline V gene, CDR1 is MGHDK and CDR2 is SYGVNS. CDR3 bases: TGTGCCAGCAGTGAAAGTCTATCGGGTGCTAACTATGGCTACACCTTC. Residues: CASSESLSGANYGYTF.

The count of this clonotype is one. The V call is TRBV10-3, the J call TRBJ2-3, with D perhaps TRBD2 (6 bases). Germline CDR1 is ENHRY and CDR2 is SYGVKD. The CDR3 loop spans 11 amino acids. The V end lost 6 bases, the J end lost 6 bases, and 7 bases lay between the germline ends. The CDR3 spells CAISSGDTQYF. CDR3 coding DNA: TGTGCCATCAGCAGCGGGGATACGCAGTATTTT.

The gene calls are TRBV11-2 and TRBJ2-1, with D possibly being TRBD1 or TRBD2 (5 bases each). Looked up from germline, CDR1 is SGHAT and CDR2 is FQNNGV. V shed 4 bases and J shed 3 bases, with 13 bases lying between them. The CDR3 contains 15 residues. Written as DNA, the CDR3 is TGTGCCAGCAGCTCCGGGACGGCCAGCTACAATGAGCAGTTCTTC. Translation gives CASSSGTASYNEQFF.

V usage is TRBV20-1 and J usage is TRBJ2-7; 8 bases match TRBD2. The CDR3 consists of 13 residues. V was clipped by 6 bases and J by 2 bases; unmatched bases: 6. Germline CDR1 is DFQATT and CDR2 is SNEGSKA (reference sequence). The chain's CDR3 is CSAVAGIAYEQYF. CDR3 DNA sequence: TGCAGTGCGGTAGCGGGAATCGCCTACGAGCAGTACTTC.

This CDR3 is CAGTVAGQETQYF. CDR3 nucleotide sequence: TGTGCCGGGACAGTAGCGGGACAAGAGACCCAGTACTTC. The chain has TRBV7-2 and TRBJ2-5; maybe TRBD2 (8 bases). V shed 11 bases and J shed 2 bases, with 15 bases lying between them. CDR1 is SGHTA, CDR2 FQGNSA, per germline. The CDR3 consists of 13 residues.

This clonotype was seen many times. As DNA, the CDR3 is TGTGCCAGCAGTGAAGCCAACAGGGGCTACACCTTC. This translates into CASSEANRGYTF. The chain uses TRBV6-1 and TRBJ1-2; a possible D gene is TRBD1 (5 bases). This CDR3 comprises 12 residues. CDR1 is MNHNS, CDR2 SASEGT, per germline. With 0 bases removed from V and 8 bases from J, the gap between germline ends came to 7 bases.

This clonotype has ten or more counts. This chain connects TRBV20-1 to TRBJ2-1, with 8 bases lining up with TRBD2. J gave up 0 bases and V 0 bases, and 4 bases lay outside the gene matches. The CDR3 has 16 residues. In germline, CDR1 is DFQATT, CDR2 SNEGSKA (reference sequence). As DNA, the CDR3 is TGCAGTGCTAGAGAAACTAGCGGTAGCTCCTACAATGAGCAGTTCTTC. Protein: CSARETSGSSYNEQFF.

This clonotype was observed at least ten times. CDR3 DNA: TGCAGTGCCCCGGGTCTAGCGAGCAATGAGCAGTTCTTC. Translating gives CSAPGLASNEQFF. The gene calls are TRBV20-1 and TRBJ2-1; a possible D gene is TRBD2 (6 bases). V was cut by 6 bases and J by 6 bases, with 15 bases left in between. The germline V gene encodes CDR1 DFQATT and CDR2 SNEGSKA (reference sequence). This CDR3 has 13 residues.

This clonotype has ten or more counts. The rearrangement links TRBV2 to TRBJ2-1, with 9 bases that match TRBD1. Germline V lookup: CDR1 SNHLY, CDR2 FYNNEI. Trimming at V came to 4 bases and at J to 7 bases, leaving 8 bases not matched to a gene. This CDR3 region has 15 residues. The CDR3 is CASSATGGSRNEQFF. Here the CDR3 DNA reads TGTGCCAGCAGTGCGACAGGGGGTTCGAGGAATGAGCAGTTCTTC. Complete variable domain (other parts from reference TRBV2 and TRBJ2-1): EPEVTQTPSHQVTQMGQEVILRCVPISNHLYFYWYRQILGQKVEFLVSFYNNEISEKSEIFDDQFSVERPDGSNFTLKIRSTKLEDSAMYFCASSATGGSRNEQFFGPGTRLTVL.

V gene TRBV2 combines with J gene TRBJ2-1, with 12 bases that match TRBD2. The germline CDR1 and CDR2 sequences are SNHLY and FYNNEI. This CDR3 comprises 16 residues. Unmatched junction bases numbered 7, after V lost 4 bases and J lost 6 bases. The CDR3 sequence: CASSASGRASSNEQFF. In nucleotides, the CDR3 is TGTGCCAGCAGTGCTAGCGGGAGGGCCTCATCCAATGAGCAGTTCTTC.

This chain connects TRBV9 to TRBJ1-6; 8 nucleotides align to TRBD1. The CDR3 runs to 14 residues. Germline CDR1 and CDR2: SGDLS and YYNGEE. Losses at the gene ends were 4 bases for V and 15 bases for J; bases not matched to a gene: 12. The CDR3 here is CASSPYGQGDYLHF. CDR3 coding DNA: TGTGCCAGCAGCCCCTATGGACAGGGAGACTACCTCCACTTT.